This T cell receptor beta chain was sequenced for a study of CD8 T cells in Susac syndrome. Across the study: Patients with Susac syndrome had blood drawn and were at that point therapy-naive, on corticosteroids, or on intravenous immunoglobulin alone.

When the RNA was reverse transcribed, random hexamers were used with an input of about 0.5 to 1 ug. Across 54 Vbeta and 13 Jbeta, TCR beta CDR3 was amplified with immunoSEQ multiplex PCR. TCRdb re-derived calls from the immunoSEQ multiplex PCR reads in MiXCR, one entry per CDR3 protein. The sample records around 100,000 distinct CDR3 sequences, 95% being singletons. The patients with Susac syndrome satisfied recently defined diagnostic criteria for either definite or probable disease. V lost 1 base, J lost 7 bases, and 3 bases stayed unmatched. CDR3 size: 13 residues. Per the germline V gene, CDR1 is MGHRA and CDR2 is YSYEKL. General study results and limits: Detection of Susac-specific public clones gave 15 to 20 in total CD8+ repertoires and 5 or 6 in CD8+ TEMRA repertoires.

As concerns this clonotype: Its antigen is unknown.

This clonotype was obtained from a human donor with Susac syndrome. The V call is TRBV4-1, the J call TRBJ1-2, with 7 bases lining up with TRBD1. The sequencing sample was made of CD8+ T cells from PBMCs. CDR3 residues: CASSQGTGPGYTF. The CDR3 bases are TGCGCCAGCAGCCAAGGGACAGGTCCTGGCTACACCTTC.